The 4 T cell receptor beta chains below come from one sample, sequenced in a study of blood T cell repertoires in COVID-19. The repertoire was sequenced with immunoSEQ multiplex PCR; TCRdb's copy has only in-frame clones and lacks some. The data show 110,000 to 150,000 clones, about 86% seen once. Sample: peripheral blood. These TCRs come from a human donor in a cohort sampled during active COVID-19.

The sample holds a few counts of this clone. V usage is TRBV7-9 and J usage is TRBJ2-5, with D hard to call. Looked up from germline, CDR1 is SEHNR and CDR2 is FQNEAQ (reference sequence). The CDR3 consists of 12 residues. V lost 3 bases, J lost 5 bases, and 7 bases lay in between. The CDR3 sequence is CASSFSSETQYF. CDR3 coding DNA: TGTGCCAGCAGCTTTAGTTCTGAGACCCAGTACTTC.

J is TRBJ1-2 and V is TRBV28; 10 bases are shared with TRBD1. J lost 3 bases, V lost 2 bases, and 6 bases had no gene match. The germline CDR1 and CDR2 sequences are MDHEN and SYDVKM. CDR3 length: 16 residues. The CDR3 reads CASSLVWDRGHYGYTF. CDR3 bases: TGTGCCAGCAGTTTAGTTTGGGACAGGGGCCACTATGGCTACACCTTC.

The chain recombines TRBV5-4 with TRBJ2-2, with TRBD1 matching over 9 bases. The CDR3 sequence is 18 residues long. After removal of 5 bases from V and 3 bases from J, the junction contained 14 bases not matched to a gene. Looked up from germline, CDR1 is SGHNT and CDR2 is YYREEE (reference sequence). CDR3: CASRPRTGANGDTGELFF. Written as DNA, the CDR3 is TGTGCCAGCAGACCGCGGACAGGGGCAAATGGGGACACCGGGGAGCTGTTTTTT.

This sequence joins TRBV7-9 and TRBJ1-1; D ambiguous. CDR1 and CDR2 (germline): SEHNR, FQNEAQ (reference sequence). CDR3 length: 10 residues. Trimming left V 2 bases short and J 7 bases short, with 2 bases between. DNA for the CDR3: TGTGCCAGCAGCTTACTTGAAGCTTTCTTT. It translates to CASSLLEAFF.